One TCR beta chain is described in this entry. The data are from a study of cytomegalovirus exposure and HLA in healthy donors. Study-level background: Earlier results showed roughly 120 million unique TCR beta sequences derived from roughly 200 million T cells. Most donors, around 81% of a few hundred genotyped, fell in the Caucasian-associated ancestry cluster.

Germline V gene data show CDR1 as SGHTA and CDR2 as FQGTGA. The CDR3 has 12 amino acids. Trimming stripped 5 bases from V and 9 bases from J, with 10 bases between. Amplification used 60 Vbeta primers and 13 Jbeta primers. The method was immunoSEQ multiplex PCR; TCRdb's version includes in-frame clones alone and lacks a portion of them. This sample carries about 190,000 clones, roughly 80% of them seen once, and the ten largest clones take about 1.5%. This receptor was identified in a woman younger than 35 in good health and CMV-seronegative. V is TRBV7-3 and J is TRBJ2-2; maybe TRBD1 (6 bases). Sequencing was carried out using PBMCs. CDR3 DNA sequence: TGTGCCAGCAGCCAGGACAGAAGGGAGCTGTTTTTT. Translated, it gives CASSQDRRELFF.